A selection of T cell receptor beta chains follows, all from one sample in a study of Ad26.COV2.S vaccination and SARS-CoV-2 variants. The method was immunoSEQ multiplex PCR; TCRdb's version includes in-frame clones alone and lacks a portion of them. The sample shows about 180,000 clones, roughly 87% of them seen only once. Source: peripheral blood, taken after recovery from COVID-19. The receptors here all came from a human donor who had recovered from COVID-19. Both conserved end residues are part of each CDR3. The D gene is left open where the match is weak. Clone size, where shown, is once, few, many, or a class for clones that have expanded.

V,J,size,D,CDR3,DNA
TRBV5-4,TRBJ2-3,once,-,CASSFSKGSTDTQYF,TGTGCCAGCAGCTTTAGTAAGGGTTCCACAGATACGCAGTATTTT
TRBV3-1/TRBV3-2,TRBJ2-3,-,-,CASSLLAGADTQYF,TGTGCCAGCAGCCTGCTGGCGGGGGCCGATACGCAGTATTTT
TRBV6-4,TRBJ2-3,-,TRBD1,CASSTGTGGDTQYF,TGTGCCAGCAGTACCGGGACAGGGGGGGATACGCAGTATTTT
TRBV7-9,TRBJ2-7,-,-,CASSFPANYEQYF,TGTGCCAGCAGCTTTCCAGCAAACTACGAGCAGTACTTC
TRBV19,TRBJ1-5,once,-,CASSILGNSNQPQHF,TGTGCCAGTAGTATTCTCGGCAATAGCAATCAGCCCCAGCATTTT
TRBV18,TRBJ2-7,-,TRBD1,CASSFPGQGDEQYF,TGTGCCAGCTCTTTTCCGGGACAGGGCGACGAGCAGTACTTC
TRBV5-6,TRBJ2-5,-,TRBD2,CASSFSTSGQETQYF,TGTGCCAGCAGCTTTTCAACTAGCGGCCAAGAGACCCAGTACTTC
TRBV24-1,TRBJ1-5,few,-,CAIGNQPQHF,TGTGCCATCGGAAATCAGCCCCAGCATTTT
TRBV29-1,TRBJ2-2,few,-,CSVEIRNTGELFF,TGCAGCGTTGAAATCCGAAACACCGGGGAGCTGTTTTTT
TRBV20-1,TRBJ2-1,-,-,CSASALRETVYNEQFF,TGCAGTGCTAGTGCCCTCCGGGAGACCGTCTACAATGAGCAGTTCTTC
TRBV12-5,TRBJ1-1,once,-,CASGSQNTEAFF,TGTGCTAGTGGTTCACAGAACACTGAAGCTTTCTTT
TRBV3-1/TRBV3-2,TRBJ2-3,once,-,CASSQAGVDTQYF,TGTGCCAGCAGCCAAGCTGGAGTAGATACGCAGTATTTT
TRBV9,TRBJ2-3,-,-,CASSPPVGGGQYF,TGTGCCAGCAGCCCTCCGGTGGGTGGTGGGCAGTATTTT
TRBV7-7,TRBJ2-1,-,-,CASSLDGLANNEQFF,TGTGCCAGCAGCTTAGACGGGCTAGCAAACAATGAGCAGTTCTTC
TRBV14,TRBJ2-5,-,TRBD2,CASSQTSGGFETQYF,TGTGCCAGCAGCCAAACTAGCGGGGGGTTCGAGACCCAGTACTTC
TRBV2,TRBJ2-7,-,TRBD1,CASSRNRGPYEQYF,TGTGCCAGCAGTAGGAACAGGGGGCCCTACGAGCAGTACTTC
TRBV18,TRBJ2-7,-,TRBD2,CASSPTSGSHEQYF,TGTGCCAGCTCACCAACTAGCGGGAGCCACGAGCAGTACTTC
TRBV7-3,TRBJ1-2,few,-,CASSQITGYGYTF,TGTGCCAGCAGCCAGATCACAGGATATGGCTACACCTTC
TRBV7-8,TRBJ1-6,-,-,CASSLKGDRSSYNSPLHF,TGTGCCAGCAGCCTTAAAGGAGACAGGAGCTCCTATAATTCACCCCTCCACTTT
TRBV28,TRBJ2-2,-,TRBD1,CASNLNRGRSGELFF,TGTGCCAGCAACTTAAACAGGGGGCGGAGCGGGGAGCTGTTTTTT